These 31 T cell receptor beta chains were all obtained from the same sample, sequenced in a study of blood T cell repertoires in COVID-19. Produced via immunoSEQ multiplex PCR; TCRdb's table is partial and in-frame only. The sample has more than 95,000 clones, about four fifths seen once. Sequencing used peripheral blood. The receptor set was obtained from a woman in her 70s with acute or convalescent COVID-19.

The genes are TRBV4-3 and TRBJ2-1, with 14 bases lining up with TRBD2. The V and J ends lost 5 bases and 6 bases, in that order; junction bases with no gene match: 6. The germline V gene encodes CDR1 LGHNA and CDR2 YSLEER. The CDR3 is 16 residues long. This CDR3 is CASSWRLAGGFNEQFF. The CDR3 DNA reads TGCGCCAGCAGCTGGCGACTAGCGGGAGGGTTCAATGAGCAGTTCTTC.

The CDR3 DNA reads TGTGCCAGTAGTCCTTCGACATACCAGTCCGGCTACACCTTC. Protein product: CASSPSTYQSGYTF. V and J are TRBV19 and TRBJ1-2; D is unclear. Germline CDR1 LNHDA, CDR2 SQIVND (reference sequence). The V and J ends lost 5 bases and 8 bases respectively, with 18 bases between them. The CDR3 loop spans 14 amino acids.

V and J are TRBV4-3 and TRBJ1-5; TRBD1 matches 7 bases. V gave up 2 bases and J gave up 7 bases; unmatched junction bases: 5. Germline CDR1 and CDR2: LGHNA and YSLEER. The CDR3 contains 14 residues. The CDR3 is CASSQRTGGQPQHF. The CDR3 DNA sequence: TGCGCCAGCAGCCAAAGGACAGGAGGACAGCCCCAGCATTTT.

The chain combines TRBV27 with TRBJ1-5, with TRBD1 identical over 8 bases. Germline loops: CDR1 MNHEY, CDR2 SMNVEV (reference sequence). The ends lost 2 bases at V and 10 bases at J; junction bases unmatched: 10. This CDR3 spans 15 amino acids. DNA of the CDR3: TGTGCCAGCAGTTTACCCCAGGGGGCGGACGTTCCCCAGCATTTT. It codes for CASSLPQGADVPQHF.

The chain carries TRBV28 and TRBJ1-2, with 8 bases fitting TRBD1. Germline V gene data show CDR1 as MDHEN and CDR2 as SYDVKM. The CDR3 length is 17 residues. V lost 1 base to trimming and J lost 7 bases; unmatched junction nucleotides: 14. The CDR3 DNA sequence: TGTGCCAGCAGTTTATACCAGTACAGGGGGGGTGGTAGTGGCTACACCTTC. It yields the protein CASSLYQYRGGGSGYTF.

The chain's CDR3 is CASSLGAGSSGNTIYF. CDR3 bases: TGTGCCAGCAGCCTGGGGGCAGGGAGCTCTGGAAACACCATATATTTT. The chain is built from TRBV7-9 and TRBJ1-3, with a tentative D call TRBD1 (6 bases). There are 16 residues in the CDR3. Trimming removed 5 bases at V and 0 bases at J, with 14 bases between. Germline V gene lookup returns CDR1 SEHNR and CDR2 FQNEAQ (reference sequence). The full variable domain, in which reference TRBV7-9 and TRBJ1-3 provide the parts outside the CDR3, is DTGVSQNPRHKITKRGQNVTFRCDPISEHNRLYWYRQTLGQGPEFLTYFQNEAQLEKSRLLSDRFSAERPKGSFSTLEIQRTEQGDSAMYLCASSLGAGSSGNTIYFGEGSWLTVV.

The J gene is TRBJ2-1, the V gene TRBV6-6; 10 bases line up with TRBD2. Per the germline V gene, CDR1 is MNHNY and CDR2 is SVGAGI (reference sequence). With 7 bases clipped from V and 10 bases from J, the junction kept 13 bases outside the gene matches. The CDR3 is 15 amino acids. The CDR3 nucleotides are TGTGCCAGCATCTACGAACTAGCGGGAAGGGGGGAGCAGTTCTTC. Its translation: CASIYELAGRGEQFF.

The rearrangement joins TRBV28 to TRBJ1-2; D may be TRBD1 (5 bases). CDR3 length: 15 residues. In germline, CDR1 is MDHEN, CDR2 SYDVKM. The germline V and J ends were trimmed by 5 bases and 3 bases, with 16 bases remaining between them. This CDR3 reads CASSPVVGTDYGYTF. The CDR3 DNA is TGTGCCAGCAGTCCAGTAGTGGGGACTGACTATGGCTACACCTTC.

CDR3: CASSLWSGDQETQYF. In DNA, the CDR3 is TGCGCCAGCAGCTTGTGGAGCGGGGACCAAGAGACCCAGTACTTC. This chain uses TRBV5-1 with TRBJ2-5, with 7 bases fitting TRBD2. J was trimmed by 0 bases and V by 1 base; bases with no gene match: 3. From germline, CDR1 is SGHRS and CDR2 YFSETQ. CDR3 size: 15 residues.

This clone was seen a handful of times. The V gene is TRBV18, the J gene TRBJ2-2; perhaps TRBD1 as D (5 bases). CDR1 KGHSH and CDR2 LQKENI come from the germline V gene. Trimming cost V 0 bases and J 3 bases, with 14 bases left between them. The CDR3 loop spans 17 amino acids. The CDR3 is CASSPPGAGWHTGELFF. The DNA of the CDR3 is TGTGCCAGCTCACCACCGGGCGCAGGGTGGCACACCGGGGAGCTGTTTTTT. The full variable domain, rest sourced from reference TRBV18 and TRBJ2-2, is NAGVMQNPRHLVRRRGQEARLRCSPMKGHSHVYWYRQLPEEGLKFMVYLQKENIIDESGMPKERFSAEFPKEGPSILRIQQVVRGDSAAYFCASSPPGAGWHTGELFFGEGSRLTVL.

The chain joins TRBV11-2 to TRBJ2-2; D ambiguous. The ends were cut back, 4 bases at V and 3 bases at J, with 3 bases in the middle. Germline V gene sequence: CDR1 SGHAT, CDR2 FQNNGV. The CDR3 contains 12 residues. The CDR3 sequence is CASSSDTGELFF. CDR3 sequence (DNA): TGTGCCAGCAGCTCTGACACCGGGGAGCTGTTTTTT.

The chain recombines TRBV2 with TRBJ1-4; 10 bases line up with TRBD1. The junction had 6 bases not matched to a gene; V was cut back by 3 bases and J by 8 bases. This CDR3 contains 15 residues. The germline V gene has CDR1 SNHLY and CDR2 FYNNEI. CDR3 sequence (DNA): TGTGCCAGCAGTGAGGGGACAGGGGTAGGGGAAAAACTGTTTTTT. Translation: CASSEGTGVGEKLFF.

V and J are TRBV6-2 or TRBV6-3 and TRBJ1-1, with D unclear. The germline V gene has CDR1 MNHEY and CDR2 SVGEGT. This CDR3 has 18 amino acids. Between the trimmed V and J ends, which lost 0 bases and 1 base, there was a span of 18 bases. DNA of the CDR3: TGTGCCAGCAGTTACTCACGGGGAAGCTCTAGACAGAACACTGAAGCTTTCTTT. Translation gives CASSYSRGSSRQNTEAFF.

The chain carries TRBV20-1 and TRBJ2-3; unclear D gene. The CDR3 extends over 11 amino acids. The V end was cut by 7 bases, the J end by 2 bases, with 7 bases between. Germline loops: CDR1 DFQATT, CDR2 SNEGSKA (reference sequence). Here the CDR3 reads CSEQYTDTQYF. DNA for the CDR3: TGCAGTGAACAGTACACAGATACGCAGTATTTT.

The V and J genes are TRBV3-1 (or the pseudogene TRBV3-2) and TRBJ1-2; 8 nucleotides match TRBD1. Trimming cost V 0 bases and J 7 bases; bases outside gene matches: 10. The CDR3 runs to 16 residues. Germline V CDR1 and CDR2: LGHDT, YNNKEL (reference sequence). Here the CDR3 DNA reads TGTGCCAGCAGCCAAGAAAGGGCCAGGGGGCCGGTTGGCTACACCTTC. Translation: CASSQERARGPVGYTF.

This chain connects TRBV7-8 to TRBJ2-4, with 10 bases that match TRBD2. Germline values: CDR1 SGHVS, CDR2 FQNEAQ. The CDR3 is 16 amino acids. V was pared by 5 bases and J by 1 base, with 5 bases of the junction left unmatched. The DNA of the CDR3 is TGTGCCAGCAGCCCGTGGACTAGCGGCGCCAAAAACATTCAGTACTTC. This codes for CASSPWTSGAKNIQYF.

J is TRBJ2-2 and V is TRBV9; 10 positions agree with TRBD2. Germline trimming cut 4 bases from V and 4 bases from J; bases unmatched to any gene: 4. Germline V lookup: CDR1 SGDLS, CDR2 YYNGEE. The CDR3 extends over 15 amino acids. This CDR3 reads CASSLSGGITGELFF. CDR3 sequence (DNA): TGTGCCAGCAGCCTTAGCGGGGGGATCACCGGGGAGCTGTTTTTT.

CDR3 region: CASSLWDRGHGYTF. The CDR3 DNA sequence: TGTGCCAGCAGTTTATGGGACAGGGGGCACGGCTACACCTTC. This rearrangement joins TRBV28 to TRBJ1-2, with 11 bases matching TRBD1. The CDR3 is 14 residues long. V was clipped by 0 bases and J by 8 bases; unmatched bases: 2. Germline CDR1 and CDR2: MDHEN and SYDVKM.

In DNA form, the CDR3 reads TGTGCCAGCAGCGTAGAACAGGGGGCGGCTAATGAAAAACTGTTTTTT. Translation gives CASSVEQGAANEKLFF. The genes are TRBV9 and TRBJ1-4, with 9 bases aligning to TRBD1. Germline loops: CDR1 SGDLS, CDR2 YYNGEE. V lost 0 bases to trimming and J lost 3 bases; unmatched junction nucleotides: 3. The CDR3 consists of 16 residues.

This sequence joins TRBV19 and TRBJ1-1; a weak D match, TRBD1 (6 bases). V lost 3 bases and J lost 4, with 9 bases in between. The CDR3 runs 13 residues. Germline assignment: CDR1 LNHDA and CDR2 SQIVND (reference sequence). CDR3 in DNA: TGTGCCAGTAGTATCCCCAGGGGCACTGAAGCTTTCTTT. It encodes CASSIPRGTEAFF.

The chain joins TRBV11-2 to TRBJ1-1; D unresolved. The germline gives CDR1 SGHAT, CDR2 FQNNGV. The CDR3 totals 12 residues. V lost 5 bases, J lost 5 bases, and 9 bases lay in between. The CDR3 here is CASSPFGTEAFF. In DNA, the CDR3 is TGTGCCAGCAGCCCTTTCGGGACTGAAGCTTTCTTT.

The rearrangement links TRBV9 to TRBJ1-1; D gene uncertain. The CDR3 loop spans 13 amino acids. Germline V gene lookup returns CDR1 SGDLS and CDR2 YYNGEE. V was trimmed by 1 base and J by 5 bases, leaving 9 bases between them. CDR3 sequence: CASSVSRGTEAFF. The CDR3 nucleotides are TGTGCCAGCAGCGTATCAAGAGGGACTGAAGCTTTCTTT.

The chain combines TRBV27 with TRBJ1-1; D not resolved. CDR1 and CDR2 from the germline V gene are MNHEY and SMNVEV (reference sequence). This CDR3 spans 17 amino acids. The V end was cut by 1 base, the J end by 0 bases, with 15 bases between. DNA for the CDR3: TGTGCCAGCAGTTTATGGGCCCGACCACTCATGAACACTGAAGCTTTCTTT. It codes for CASSLWARPLMNTEAFF.

The CDR3 coding sequence is TGTGCCTGGAGTGTGGGCAGGGAGACCCAGTACTTC. Its translation is CAWSVGRETQYF. The chain combines TRBV30 with TRBJ2-5; D is unresolved. CDR1 and CDR2 (germline): GTSNPN, SVGIG (reference sequence). Trimming took 0 bases from V and 5 from J, leaving 7 bases between them. CDR3 length: 12 residues. The full variable domain, with the rest looked up from reference TRBV30 and TRBJ2-5, is SQTIHQWPATLVQPVGSPLSLECTVEGTSNPNLYWYRQAAGRGLQLLFYSVGIGQISSEVPQNLSASRPQDRQFILSSKKLLLSDSGFYLCAWSVGRETQYFGPGTRLLVL.

In this sample, this clone turned up once. The CDR3 is CASSQGIGGNQPQHF. DNA for the CDR3: TGTGCCAGCAGCCAAGGCATAGGGGGCAATCAGCCCCAGCATTTT. The J gene is TRBJ1-5, the V gene TRBV3-1 (or the pseudogene TRBV3-2); tentatively, D is TRBD1 (5 bases). V was pared by 1 base and J by 2 bases, with 9 bases between. Germline V gene lookup returns CDR1 LGHDT and CDR2 YNNKEL (reference sequence). This CDR3 region has 15 residues.

This sequence joins TRBV20-1 and TRBJ1-1; D gene unclear. From germline, CDR1 is DFQATT and CDR2 SNEGSKA (reference sequence). This CDR3 has 13 amino acids. Between the trimmed V and J ends, which lost 3 bases and 0 bases, there was a span of 8 bases. As DNA, the CDR3 is TGCAGTGCTAGTCCCTCTATGAACACTGAAGCTTTCTTT. The encoded protein is CSASPSMNTEAFF.

A few counts support this clone. The chain combines TRBV28 with TRBJ1-2; the D gene is possibly TRBD1 (5 bases). The CDR3 is made up of 14 amino acids. V dropped 3 bases and J dropped 5 bases, with 13 bases sitting between them. The germline CDR1 and CDR2 sequences are MDHEN and SYDVKM. The CDR3 DNA reads TGTGCCAGCAGTTTGGAGGGGAAGGGGTATGGCTACACCTTC. This translates into CASSLEGKGYGYTF.

The rearrangement links TRBV7-2 to TRBJ2-7; 7 bases agree with TRBD1. V dropped 3 bases and J dropped 3; count of bases not matched to a gene: 5. CDR3 length: 14 residues. Germline values: CDR1 SGHTA, CDR2 FQGNSA. CDR3 in amino acids: CASSFETGFYEQYF. The CDR3, as DNA: TGTGCCAGCAGCTTTGAGACAGGGTTCTACGAGCAGTACTTC. Full variable domain (missing parts from reference TRBV7-2 and TRBJ2-7): GAGVSQSPSNKVTEKGKDVELRCDPISGHTALYWYRQSLGQGLEFLIYFQGNSAPDKSGLPSDRFSAERTGGSVSTLTIQRTQQEDSAVYLCASSFETGFYEQYFGPGTRLTVT.

This chain joins TRBV5-5 and TRBJ1-1, with TRBD1 matching 7 bases. Trimming at V came to 4 bases and at J to 5 bases, leaving 8 bases not matched to a gene. The CDR3 totals 14 residues. In germline, CDR1 is SGHKS, CDR2 YYEKEE (reference sequence). CDR3 DNA sequence: TGTGCCAGCAGCCGTGAATTACAGGGGACTGAAGCTTTCTTT. Translating gives CASSRELQGTEAFF.

This chain links TRBV6-2 or TRBV6-3 with TRBJ1-1, with TRBD1 identical over 7 bases. V was pared by 2 bases and J by 0 bases, with 6 bases of the junction left unmatched. CDR1 is MNHEY and CDR2 is SVGEGT in the germline V gene. The CDR3 is 16 residues long. As DNA, the CDR3 is TGTGCCAGCAGTTACGTCGGGACAGAAATGAACACTGAAGCTTTCTTT. As protein: CASSYVGTEMNTEAFF.

The V and J genes are TRBV2 and TRBJ1-4, with TRBD1 matching over 10 bases. Germline lookup yields CDR1 SNHLY and CDR2 FYNNEI. Trimming at V came to 10 bases and at J to 8 bases, leaving 7 bases not matched to a gene. CDR3 length: 13 amino acids. CDR3 region: CATARDRGEKLFF. CDR3 bases: TGTGCCACCGCGAGGGACAGGGGAGAAAAACTGTTTTTT.